This T cell receptor (beta chain) derives from a study of cytomegalovirus exposure and HLA in healthy donors. The CDR3 runs to 15 residues. CDR1 and CDR2 from the germline V gene are SGHNT and YYREEE (reference sequence). V dropped 4 bases and J dropped 6 bases, with 20 bases sitting between them. PCR involved 60 Vbeta and 13 Jbeta primers. Produced via immunoSEQ multiplex PCR; TCRdb's table is partial and in-frame only. The sample consists of about 160,000 clones, more than 80% of them appearing once. Sequenced material: PBMCs. The chain combines TRBV5-4 with TRBJ2-7; no definite D call. The clonotype originates from a woman aged 18-29 years in good health and CMV-seronegative. As DNA, the CDR3 is TGTGCCAGCAGCCCCCCCTTCCCCAGGTCAGGCGAGCAGTACTTC. Translation: CASSPPFPRSGEQYF.